What follows are 3 T cell receptor beta chains derived from one specimen sequenced in a study of T cell responses to AZD1222 COVID-19 vaccine. Sequencing was performed with immunoSEQ multiplex PCR; in TCRdb, only in-frame clones are kept and a portion is missing. The sample lists roughly 200,000 clones; around 92% were seen once. Specimen: peripheral blood, collected on day 0 of AZD1222 vaccination. These receptors all come from an adult in good health.

The chain carries TRBV7-2 and TRBJ1-6; possibly TRBD1 for D (6 bases). The V gene lost 3 bases and the J gene lost 6 bases, with 12 bases spanning the gap. Germline CDR1 is SGHTA and CDR2 is FQGNSA. The CDR3 has 15 residues. CDR3 sequence (DNA): TGTGCCAGCAGCTTTACAGGGAGTGGTAATTCACCCCTCCACTTT. Residues: CASSFTGSGNSPLHF. Together with reference TRBV7-2 and TRBJ1-6, the CDR3 gives the full variable domain: GAGVSQSPSNKVTEKGKDVELRCDPISGHTALYWYRQSLGQGLEFLIYFQGNSAPDKSGLPSDRFSAERTGGSVSTLTIQRTQQEDSAVYLCASSFTGSGNSPLHFGNGTRLTVT.

The chain recombines TRBV20-1 with TRBJ1-3, with D unresolved. The CDR3 loop spans 17 amino acids. The V gene lost 3 bases and the J gene lost 0 bases, with 18 bases spanning the gap. Per germline, CDR1 DFQATT and CDR2 SNEGSKA (reference sequence). The CDR3 protein is CSASGPAGETSGNTIYF. Here the CDR3 DNA reads TGCAGTGCTAGTGGCCCGGCCGGGGAAACCTCTGGAAACACCATATATTTT.

V usage is TRBV2 and J usage is TRBJ1-5, with 7 bases aligning to TRBD1. Germline-derived CDR1 and CDR2 are SNHLY and FYNNEI. The CDR3 spans 15 residues. Trimming cost V 3 bases and J 6 bases; bases outside gene matches: 8. Here the CDR3 DNA reads TGTGCCAGCAGTGAGATACGAGGGGGCAGTCAGCCCCAGCATTTT. Translating gives CASSEIRGGSQPQHF.